This TCR beta chain was sequenced during a study of blood T cell repertoires in COVID-19. Study as a whole: Material from acute and convalescent COVID-19 was sourced from the United States, Italy and Spain. The cDNA or gDNA used as material had been derived from T cells, B-cell-depleted T cells, or PBMCs.

Here immunoSEQ multiplex PCR was the method, and the copy in TCRdb shows in-frame clones only, minus some. The table shows some 320,000 clones, with about 89% occurring only once. This clone was picked up a small number of times. Cohort assignment relied on participant-reported clinical history. Donors in Cohort 3 who had recovered were those with two negative PCRs, healthcare professional clearance, or resolution of their symptoms. This CDR3 region has 15 residues. The germline V gene has CDR1 KGHSH and CDR2 LQKENI. V was clipped by 6 bases and J by 2 bases; unmatched bases: 9. The sequence derives from a man in his sixties who had recovered from COVID-19. The V and J genes are TRBV18 and TRBJ2-7; 8 bases agree with TRBD2. What was sequenced was PBMCs or T cells enriched from blood (not recorded which). This CDR3 is CASSSEVGRAYEQYF. CDR3 in DNA: TGTGCCAGCTCTTCCGAAGTCGGGAGGGCCTACGAGCAGTACTTC.